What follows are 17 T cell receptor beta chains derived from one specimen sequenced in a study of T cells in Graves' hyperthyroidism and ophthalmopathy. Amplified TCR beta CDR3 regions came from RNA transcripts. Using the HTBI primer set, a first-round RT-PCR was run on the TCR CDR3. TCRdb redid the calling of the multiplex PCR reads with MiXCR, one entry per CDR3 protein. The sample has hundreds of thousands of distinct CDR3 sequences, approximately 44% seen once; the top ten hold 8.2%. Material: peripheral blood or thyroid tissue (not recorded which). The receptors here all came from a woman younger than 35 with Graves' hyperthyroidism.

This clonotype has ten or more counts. Written as DNA, the CDR3 is TGTGCCATCAGTGAGTCGGGGACAGCTGGAAACACCATATATTTT. Residues: CAISESGTAGNTIYF. The chain is built from TRBV10-3 and TRBJ1-3, with 7 bases that match TRBD1. J was trimmed by 2 bases and V by 0 bases; bases with no gene match: 1. The CDR3 extends over 15 amino acids. In germline, CDR1 is ENHRY, CDR2 SYGVKD.

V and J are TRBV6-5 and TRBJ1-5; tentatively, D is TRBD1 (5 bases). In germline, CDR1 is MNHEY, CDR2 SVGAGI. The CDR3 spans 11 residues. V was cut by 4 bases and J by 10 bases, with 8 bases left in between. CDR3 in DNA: TGTGCCAGCAGTTCGCAGGGTCCCCAGCATTTT. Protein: CASSSQGPQHF.

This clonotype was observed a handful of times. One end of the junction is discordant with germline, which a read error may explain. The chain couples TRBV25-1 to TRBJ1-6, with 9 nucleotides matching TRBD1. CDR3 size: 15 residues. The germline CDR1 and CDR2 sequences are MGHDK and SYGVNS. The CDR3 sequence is CASSLDRGTNSPLHF. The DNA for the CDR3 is TGCGCCAGCAGCCTGGACAGGGGCACTAATTCACCCCTCCACTTT.

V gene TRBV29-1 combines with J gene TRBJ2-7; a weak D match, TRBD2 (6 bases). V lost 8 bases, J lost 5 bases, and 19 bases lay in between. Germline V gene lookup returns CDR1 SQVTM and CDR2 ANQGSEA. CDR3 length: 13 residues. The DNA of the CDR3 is TGCAGCTTAAAGGGACTGGGGAGCAACGAGCAGTACTTC. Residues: CSLKGLGSNEQYF.

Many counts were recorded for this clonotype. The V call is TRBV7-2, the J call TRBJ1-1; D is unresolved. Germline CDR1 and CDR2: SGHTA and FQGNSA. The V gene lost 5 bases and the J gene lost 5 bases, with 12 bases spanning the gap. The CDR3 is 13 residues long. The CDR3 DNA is TGTGCCAGCAGCCCTACTTGGATTACTGAAGCTTTCTTT. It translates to CASSPTWITEAFF.

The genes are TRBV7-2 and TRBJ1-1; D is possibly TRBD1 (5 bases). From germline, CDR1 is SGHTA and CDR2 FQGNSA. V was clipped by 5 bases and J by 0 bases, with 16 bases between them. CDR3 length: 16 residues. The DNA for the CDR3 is TGTGCCAGCAGCCAAGAGATGAGACAGATGAACACTGAAGCTTTCTTT. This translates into CASSQEMRQMNTEAFF.

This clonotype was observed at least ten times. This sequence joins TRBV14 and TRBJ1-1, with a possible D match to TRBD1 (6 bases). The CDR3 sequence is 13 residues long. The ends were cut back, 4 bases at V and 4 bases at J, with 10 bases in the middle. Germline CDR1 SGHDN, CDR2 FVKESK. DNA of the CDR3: TGTGCCAGCAGCCGGGACAAGGGCACTGAAGCTTTCTTT. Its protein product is CASSRDKGTEAFF.

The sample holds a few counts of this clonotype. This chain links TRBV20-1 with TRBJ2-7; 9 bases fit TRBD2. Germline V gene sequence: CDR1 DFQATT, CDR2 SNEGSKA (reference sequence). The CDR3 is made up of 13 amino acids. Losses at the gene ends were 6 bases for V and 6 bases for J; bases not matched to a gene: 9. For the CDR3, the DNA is TGCAGTGCCGTCTTAGCGGGAGTCGGCGAGCAGTACTTC. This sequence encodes CSAVLAGVGEQYF.

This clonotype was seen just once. The DNA for the CDR3 is TGCGCCAGCACTCGATCCAAAGAGACCCAGTACTTC. This codes for CASTRSKETQYF. The chain links TRBV5-1 to TRBJ2-5; D gene ambiguous. The germline gives CDR1 SGHRS, CDR2 YFSETQ. Trimming removed 6 bases at V and 3 bases at J, with 9 bases between. This CDR3 is 12 amino acids long.

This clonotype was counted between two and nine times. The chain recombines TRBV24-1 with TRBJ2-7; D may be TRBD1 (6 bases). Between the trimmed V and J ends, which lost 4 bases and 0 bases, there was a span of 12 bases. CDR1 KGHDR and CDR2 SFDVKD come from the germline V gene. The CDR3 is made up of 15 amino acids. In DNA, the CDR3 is TGTGCCACCAGTGACCCCGGCAGGGGCTCCTACGAGCAGTACTTC. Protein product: CATSDPGRGSYEQYF.

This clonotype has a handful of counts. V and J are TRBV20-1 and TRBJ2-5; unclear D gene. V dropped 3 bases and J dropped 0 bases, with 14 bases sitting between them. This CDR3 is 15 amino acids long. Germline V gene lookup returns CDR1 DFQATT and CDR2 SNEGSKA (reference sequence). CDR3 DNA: TGCAGTGCTAGGGCTACCCTATGGTACCAAGAGACCCAGTACTTC. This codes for CSARATLWYQETQYF.

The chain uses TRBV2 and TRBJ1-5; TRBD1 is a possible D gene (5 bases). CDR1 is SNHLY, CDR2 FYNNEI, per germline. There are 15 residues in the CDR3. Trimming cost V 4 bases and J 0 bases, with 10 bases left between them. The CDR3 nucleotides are TGTGCCAGCAGTGGAGGGGTTAATAGCAATCAGCCCCAGCATTTT. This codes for CASSGGVNSNQPQHF.

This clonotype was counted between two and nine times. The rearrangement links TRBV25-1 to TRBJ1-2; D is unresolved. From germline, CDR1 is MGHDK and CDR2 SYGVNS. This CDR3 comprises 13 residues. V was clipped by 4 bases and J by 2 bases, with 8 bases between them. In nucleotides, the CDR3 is TGTGCCAGCAGTGGACGGAACAACTATGGCTACACCTTC. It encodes CASSGRNNYGYTF.

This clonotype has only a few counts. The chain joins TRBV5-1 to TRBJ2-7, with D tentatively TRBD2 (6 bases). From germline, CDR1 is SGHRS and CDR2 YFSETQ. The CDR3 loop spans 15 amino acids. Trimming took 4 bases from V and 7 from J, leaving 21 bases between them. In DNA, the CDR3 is TGCGCCAGCAGCCTAGGGACTCTCAGAGCGAGGGAGCAGTACTTC. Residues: CASSLGTLRAREQYF.

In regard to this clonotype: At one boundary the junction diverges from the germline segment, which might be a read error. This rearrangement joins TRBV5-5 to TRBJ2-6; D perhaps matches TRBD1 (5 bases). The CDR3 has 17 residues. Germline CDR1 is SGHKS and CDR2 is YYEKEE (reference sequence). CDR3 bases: TGCGCCAGCAGCTTTGACTTCAGGGATACTGGGGCCAACGTCCTGACTTTC. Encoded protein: CASSFDFRDTGANVLTF.

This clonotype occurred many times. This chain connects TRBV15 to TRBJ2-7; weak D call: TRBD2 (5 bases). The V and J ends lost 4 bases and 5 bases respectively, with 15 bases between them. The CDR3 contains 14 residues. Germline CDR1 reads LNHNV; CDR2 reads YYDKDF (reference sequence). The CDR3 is CATSTGLNPNEQYF. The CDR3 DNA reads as TGTGCCACCAGCACAGGACTGAACCCTAACGAGCAGTACTTC.

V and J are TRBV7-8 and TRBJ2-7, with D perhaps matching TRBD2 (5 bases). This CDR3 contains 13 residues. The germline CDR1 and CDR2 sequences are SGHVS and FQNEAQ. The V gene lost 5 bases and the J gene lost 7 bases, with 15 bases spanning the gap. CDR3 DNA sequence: TGTGCCAGCAGCCTCGGGTCACCGGGGGAGCAGTACTTC. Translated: CASSLGSPGEQYF.